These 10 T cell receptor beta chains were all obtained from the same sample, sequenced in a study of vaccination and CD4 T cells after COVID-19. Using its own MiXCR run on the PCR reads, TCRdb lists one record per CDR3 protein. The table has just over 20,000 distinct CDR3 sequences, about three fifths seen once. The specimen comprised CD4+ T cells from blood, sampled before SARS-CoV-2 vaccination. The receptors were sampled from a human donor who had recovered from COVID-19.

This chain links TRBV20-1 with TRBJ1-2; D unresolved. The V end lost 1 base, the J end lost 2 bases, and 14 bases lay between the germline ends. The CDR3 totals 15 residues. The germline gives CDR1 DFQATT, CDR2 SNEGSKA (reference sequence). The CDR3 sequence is CSARGAGNMNYGYTF. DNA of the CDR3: TGCAGTGCTAGAGGGGCAGGAAACATGAACTATGGCTACACCTTC.

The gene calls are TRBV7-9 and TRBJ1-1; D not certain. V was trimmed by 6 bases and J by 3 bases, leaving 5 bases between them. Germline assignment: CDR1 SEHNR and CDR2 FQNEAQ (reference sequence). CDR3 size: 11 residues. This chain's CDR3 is CASSFDTEAFF. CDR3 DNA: TGTGCCAGCAGTTTTGACACTGAAGCTTTCTTT.

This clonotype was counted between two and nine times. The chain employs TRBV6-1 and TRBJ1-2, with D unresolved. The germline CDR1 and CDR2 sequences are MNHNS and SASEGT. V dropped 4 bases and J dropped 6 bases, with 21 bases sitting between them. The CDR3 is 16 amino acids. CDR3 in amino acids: CASSVLIGEGPNGYTF. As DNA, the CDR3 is TGTGCCAGCAGTGTGTTAATCGGCGAAGGTCCCAATGGCTACACCTTC.

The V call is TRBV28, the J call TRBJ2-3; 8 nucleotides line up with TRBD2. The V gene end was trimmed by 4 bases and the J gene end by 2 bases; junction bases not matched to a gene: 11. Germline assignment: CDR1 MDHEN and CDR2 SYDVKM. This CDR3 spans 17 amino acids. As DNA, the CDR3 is TGTGCCAGCAGTTCTAACTATAAACTAGCGGACACAGATACGCAGTATTTT. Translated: CASSSNYKLADTDTQYF. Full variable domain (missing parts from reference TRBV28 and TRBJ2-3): DVKVTQSSRYLVKRTGEKVFLECVQDMDHENMFWYRQDPGLGLRLIYFSYDVKMKEKGDIPEGYSVSREKKERFSLILESASTNQTSMYLCASSSNYKLADTDTQYFGPGTRLTVL.

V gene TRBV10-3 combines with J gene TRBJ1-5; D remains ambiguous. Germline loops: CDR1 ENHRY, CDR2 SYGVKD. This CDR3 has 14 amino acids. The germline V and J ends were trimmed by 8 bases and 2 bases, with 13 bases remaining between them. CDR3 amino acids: CAIHQGIGNQPQHF. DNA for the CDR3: TGTGCCATCCATCAAGGGATCGGCAATCAGCCCCAGCATTTT.

CDR3 sequence: CASSIRPTGTYEQYF. CDR3 nucleotides: TGTGCCAGTAGTATTCGCCCTACGGGAACCTACGAGCAGTACTTC. This sequence joins TRBV19 and TRBJ2-7, with D maybe TRBD2 (5 bases). Germline V gene sequence: CDR1 LNHDA, CDR2 SQIVND (reference sequence). The CDR3 length is 15 residues. V was pared by 3 bases and J by 2 bases, with 14 bases between.

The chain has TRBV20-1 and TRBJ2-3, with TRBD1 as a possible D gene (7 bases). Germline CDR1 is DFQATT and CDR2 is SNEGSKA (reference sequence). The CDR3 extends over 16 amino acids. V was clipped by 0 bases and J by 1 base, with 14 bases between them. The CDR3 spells CSARDGQGGRTDTQYF. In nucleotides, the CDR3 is TGCAGTGCTAGAGATGGCCAGGGGGGACGCACAGATACGCAGTATTTT.

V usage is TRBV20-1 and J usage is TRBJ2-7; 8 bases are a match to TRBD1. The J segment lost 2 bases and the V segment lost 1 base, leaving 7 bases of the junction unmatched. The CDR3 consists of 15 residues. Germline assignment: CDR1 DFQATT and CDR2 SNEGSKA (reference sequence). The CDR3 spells CSARVGRGLPYEQYF. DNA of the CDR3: TGCAGTGCTAGAGTAGGCAGGGGGCTGCCCTACGAGCAGTACTTC.

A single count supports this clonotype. The CDR3 DNA follows: TGCAGTGCTAGTGCGCGGATCACAGATACGCAGTATTTT. Translating it yields CSASARITDTQYF. The rearrangement links TRBV20-1 to TRBJ2-3; D gene unclear. This CDR3 is built from 13 residues. Trimming stripped 3 bases from V and 2 bases from J, with 9 bases between. CDR1 and CDR2 (germline): DFQATT, SNEGSKA (reference sequence).

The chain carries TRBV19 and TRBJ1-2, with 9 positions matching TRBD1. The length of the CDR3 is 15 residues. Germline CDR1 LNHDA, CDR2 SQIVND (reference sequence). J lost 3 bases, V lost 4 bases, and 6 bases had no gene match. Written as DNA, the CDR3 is TGTGCCAGTAGTAACCCGACAGGGGGTGACTATGGCTACACCTTC. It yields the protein CASSNPTGGDYGYTF.